The 16 T cell receptor beta chains below were found in one sample sequenced in a study of T-cell reconstitution after alpha-beta-depleted transplantation in children (dated by TCRdb to 2015 to 2016). The treatment or condition tag for this specimen amounts to: allogeneic hematopoietic cell transplantation with graft depleted of TCRalphabeta T cells and CD19 B cells. Libraries came from PCR. Instrument used: Illumina HiSeq 2500. Molecular barcoding was employed in the preparation of TCR libraries, with unique molecular identifiers being used to normalize TCRbeta repertoire quantification. TCRdb took the public reads, trimmed them with fastp at Q25, ran MiXCR for clone calling and kept in-frame beta chains. CDR3 protein duplicates are merged, each entry listing the most common genes and DNA. This sample is represented by roughly 300,000 distinct CDR3 sequences; approximately 10% of them were singletons. The top ten hold 23% of the sample.

The sample was peripheral blood, taken 180 days after TCRalphabeta/CD19-depleted stem cell transplant. All receptors come from a male patient between 2 and 10 years old who had a stem cell transplant for chronic granulomatous disease, so the T cells may come from the graft donor.

In its sample, this clonotype was seen many times. This chain joins TRBV7-9 and TRBJ2-7; a weak D match, TRBD2 (5 bases). Germline V gives CDR1 SEHNR, CDR2 FQNEAQ (reference sequence). Trimming took 4 bases from V and 3 from J, leaving 7 bases between them. This CDR3 has 12 residues. The DNA of the CDR3 is TGTGCCAGCAGCTCGACTAACTACGAGCAGTACTTC. Translation gives CASSSTNYEQYF.

This clonotype was detected only a few times. The chain has TRBV12-3 or TRBV12-4 and TRBJ1-2, with unresolved D. V lost 5 bases and J lost 2, with 12 bases in between. This CDR3 is 14 amino acids long. CDR3 nucleotide sequence: TGTGCCAGCAGTGACCCGGGTAGAAACTATGGCTACACCTTC. Translation gives CASSDPGRNYGYTF.

The genes are TRBV6-2 or TRBV6-3 and TRBJ2-3; TRBD2 agrees at 8 bases. Germline CDR1 MNHEY, CDR2 SVGEGT. The CDR3 extends over 16 amino acids. The V segment lost 2 bases and the J segment 4 bases; nucleotides outside the gene matches: 8. The CDR3 DNA reads TGTGCCAGCAGTTACCGTGGGACTAGGGTGCCAGATACGCAGTATTTT. This codes for CASSYRGTRVPDTQYF.

This clonotype occurred many times. V and J are TRBV4-3 and TRBJ2-7; 10 bases are a match to TRBD1. V lost 4 bases to trimming and J lost 4 bases; unmatched junction nucleotides: 4. This CDR3 comprises 14 residues. Germline V lookup: CDR1 LGHNA, CDR2 YSLEER. Written as DNA, the CDR3 is TGCGCCAGCAGCCGCAGACAGGGGGCATACGAGCAGTACTTC. This translates into CASSRRQGAYEQYF.

As to this clonotype: A much larger clone is a single base away; this may be a read error. CDR3 coding DNA: TGTGCCGCCAGCGGCGGGAGTGAGTACAATGAGCAGTTCTTC. Protein sequence: CAASGGSEYNEQFF. The rearrangement joins TRBV15 to TRBJ2-1; the match to TRBD2 covers 7 bases. Per germline, CDR1 LNHNV and CDR2 YYDKDF (reference sequence). The CDR3 has 14 residues. The whole variable domain, remainder taken from reference TRBV15 and TRBJ2-1, is DAMVIQNPRYQVTQFGKPVTLSCSQTLNHNVMYWYQQKSSQAPKLLFHYYDKDFNNEADTPDNFQSRRPNTSFCFLDIRSPGLGDTAMYLCAASGGSEYNEQFFGPGTRLTVL.

At least ten counts were recorded for this clonotype. The chain uses TRBV7-2 and TRBJ1-5; D possibly corresponds to TRBD1 (5 bases). Trimming took 4 bases from V and 7 from J, leaving 14 bases between them. The CDR3 consists of 14 residues. Germline assignment: CDR1 SGHTA and CDR2 FQGNSA. CDR3 DNA: TGTGCCAGCAGCTATGGCGGGGGAGGACAGCCCCAGCATTTT. The encoded protein is CASSYGGGGQPQHF.

This clonotype came up many times. The chain combines TRBV7-8 with TRBJ2-7; D is undetermined. The CDR3 covers 12 residues. V lost 1 base and J lost 6, with 7 bases in between. The germline V gene encodes CDR1 SGHVS and CDR2 FQNEAQ. CDR3 region: CASSLGSGEQYF. Written as DNA, the CDR3 is TGTGCCAGCAGCTTAGGGTCGGGCGAGCAGTACTTC. The full variable domain, in which reference TRBV7-8 and TRBJ2-7 provide the parts outside the CDR3, is GAGVSQSPRYKVAKRGQDVALRCDPISGHVSLFWYQQALGQGPEFLTYFQNEAQLDKSGLPSDRFFAERPEGSVSTLKIQRTQQEDSAVYLCASSLGSGEQYFGPGTRLTVT.

The CDR3 bases are TGTGCCAGCAGTCAGAACTATGGCTACACCTTC. Protein sequence: CASSQNYGYTF. The chain joins TRBV12-3 or TRBV12-4 to TRBJ1-2, with no clear D. The CDR3 spans 11 residues. The germline V and J ends were trimmed by 5 bases and 2 bases, with 3 bases remaining between them.

In this sample, this clonotype turned up many times. This chain uses TRBV7-9 with TRBJ2-5, with TRBD1 matching over 10 bases. Germline CDR1 SEHNR, CDR2 FQNEAQ (reference sequence). The V gene end was trimmed by 5 bases and the J gene end by 1 base; junction bases not matched to a gene: 7. The length of the CDR3 is 16 residues. CDR3 nucleotide sequence: TGTGCCAGCAGCCCCCCGGGACAGGGGTTCCAAGAGACCCAGTACTTC. It codes for CASSPPGQGFQETQYF.

This clonotype has ten or more counts. The chain is built from TRBV12-3 or TRBV12-4 and TRBJ2-3, with TRBD1 matching over 10 bases. V shed 6 bases, J shed 0 bases, and the junction held 3 bases outside the gene matches. The CDR3 is 15 amino acids. The CDR3 DNA reads TGTGCCAGCAGGACAGGGGGCCTTAGCACAGATACGCAGTATTTT. This codes for CASRTGGLSTDTQYF.

At least ten counts were recorded for this clonotype. This chain joins TRBV24-1 and TRBJ2-5; D may be TRBD1 or TRBD2 (6 bases each). The V end was cut by 2 bases, the J end by 7 bases, with 19 bases between. CDR3 size: 16 residues. The germline V gene has CDR1 KGHDR and CDR2 SFDVKD. The CDR3 coding sequence is TGTGCCACCAGTGATTGGGCCGGAGGGGGGAACGGGACCCAGTACTTC. This translates into CATSDWAGGGNGTQYF.

In this sample, this clonotype turned up many times. This chain uses TRBV7-2 with TRBJ1-6; 11 bases align to TRBD1. The CDR3 contains 14 residues. Germline V lookup: CDR1 SGHTA, CDR2 FQGNSA. The ends lost 6 bases at V and 7 bases at J; junction bases unmatched: 2. The CDR3, as DNA: TGTGCCAGCAGTCGGACAGGGGGCAATTCACCCCTCCACTTT. Its protein product is CASSRTGGNSPLHF.

This clonotype was found many times. This chain links TRBV27 with TRBJ2-1; D call uncertain. Between the trimmed V and J ends, which lost 2 bases and 8 bases, there was a span of 10 bases. The CDR3 runs to 13 residues. Germline CDR1 reads MNHEY; CDR2 reads SMNVEV (reference sequence). As DNA, the CDR3 is TGTGCCAGCAGTTTACCCGGGCGCGATGAGCAGTTCTTC. Amino acids: CASSLPGRDEQFF.

This clonotype is a singleton in its sample. V usage is TRBV7-9 and J usage is TRBJ2-3; no reliable D call. CDR1 is SEHNR, CDR2 FQNEAQ, per germline (reference sequence). Trimming cost V 9 bases and J 4 bases, with 14 bases left between them. CDR3 size: 13 residues. For the CDR3, the DNA is TGTGCCAGTAGTTCAAGACATGCAGATACGCAGTATTTT. Its protein product is CASSSRHADTQYF.

This clonotype was seen repeatedly, ten times or more. V gene TRBV7-2 combines with J gene TRBJ2-7; 9 nucleotides agree with TRBD1. The CDR3 consists of 15 residues. The junction had 5 bases not matched to a gene; V was cut back by 2 bases and J by 3 bases. Germline CDR1 is SGHTA and CDR2 is FQGNSA. This CDR3 reads CASSLTTGQGYEQYF. In DNA form, the CDR3 reads TGTGCCAGCAGCTTAACCACGGGACAGGGCTACGAGCAGTACTTC.

This clonotype was counted ten times or more. This chain links TRBV5-1 with TRBJ1-3; perhaps TRBD1 as D (5 bases). This CDR3 contains 15 residues. V shed 0 bases and J shed 7 bases, with 14 bases lying between them. CDR1 is SGHRS and CDR2 is YFSETQ in the germline V gene. The CDR3 spells CASSLGPQGGNTIYF. Written as DNA, the CDR3 is TGCGCCAGCAGCTTGGGCCCCCAGGGTGGCAACACCATATATTTT.